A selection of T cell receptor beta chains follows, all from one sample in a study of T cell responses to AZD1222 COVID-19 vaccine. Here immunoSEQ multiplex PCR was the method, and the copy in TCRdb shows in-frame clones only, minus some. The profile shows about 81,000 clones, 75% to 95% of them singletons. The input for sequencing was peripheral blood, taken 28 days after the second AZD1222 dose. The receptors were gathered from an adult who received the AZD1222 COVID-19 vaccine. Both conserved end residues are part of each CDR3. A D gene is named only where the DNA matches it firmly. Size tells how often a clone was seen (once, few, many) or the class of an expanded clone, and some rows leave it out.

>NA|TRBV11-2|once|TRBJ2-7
CASSFRFPTEQYF
TGTGCCAGCAGCTTTAGGTTTCCTACCGAGCAGTACTTC
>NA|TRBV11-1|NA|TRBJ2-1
CASSLGLYNEQFF
TGTGCCAGCAGCTTGGGGCTCTACAATGAGCAGTTCTTC
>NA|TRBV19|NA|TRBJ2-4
CASSPARRGTAKNIQYF
TGTGCCAGTAGTCCCGCCCGTAGAGGAACAGCCAAAAACATTCAGTACTTC
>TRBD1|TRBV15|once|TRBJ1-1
CATSRDRVGTEAFF
TGTGCCACCAGCAGGGACAGGGTCGGCACTGAAGCTTTCTTT
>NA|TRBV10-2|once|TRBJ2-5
CASSDLGGQETQYF
TGCGCCAGCAGTGACCTTGGGGGACAAGAGACCCAGTACTTC
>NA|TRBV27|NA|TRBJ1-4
CASSSTPTNEKLFF
TGTGCCAGCAGTTCTACGCCAACTAATGAAAAACTGTTTTTT
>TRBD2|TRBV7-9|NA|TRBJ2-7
CASSSGLAGEGYEQYF
TGTGCCAGCAGCTCCGGACTAGCGGGAGAGGGGTACGAGCAGTACTTC
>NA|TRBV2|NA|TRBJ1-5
CASRRDPNQPQHF
TGTGCCAGCAGGAGGGACCCAAATCAGCCCCAGCATTTT
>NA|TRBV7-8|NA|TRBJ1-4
CASSFLATNEKLFF
TGTGCCAGCAGCTTTCTTGCGACTAATGAAAAACTGTTTTTT
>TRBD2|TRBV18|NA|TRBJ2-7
CASSPLAGGPFEQYF
TGTGCCAGCTCACCACTAGCGGGAGGGCCATTCGAGCAGTACTTC
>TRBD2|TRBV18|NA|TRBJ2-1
CASSPRAGEVEQFF
TGTGCCAGCTCACCGCGGGCGGGAGAGGTCGAGCAGTTCTTC
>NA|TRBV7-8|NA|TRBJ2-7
CASSGLWGEQYF
TGTGCCAGCAGCGGGTTGTGGGGCGAGCAGTACTTC
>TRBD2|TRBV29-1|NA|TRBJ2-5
CSVEGAGEPQETQYF
TGCAGCGTTGAAGGAGCGGGAGAGCCCCAAGAGACCCAGTACTTC